A selection of T cell receptor beta chains follows, all from one sample in a study of response to subunit inactivated influenza vaccine. TCRdb analysed the RT-PCR reads with MiXCR anew, one entry per CDR3 protein. Counted here are about 500,000 distinct CDR3 sequences, about 17% occurring once; the ten biggest clones make up 2.5% to 3.5%. This specimen consisted of CD4+ T cells sorted from PBMCs, obtained around 2 years after vaccination. These receptors were obtained from a man between 50 and 69 years old who received an inactivated influenza vaccine. CDR3s include the opening cysteine and the closing phenylalanine or tryptophan. D genes are given only for firm matches. Only part of the rows carry a size: once, few, many, or a class if the clone is expanded.

TRBV6-1,TRBD1,-,TRBJ2-7,TGTGCCAGCAGTCCCACAGGGGTCAGCGAGCAGTACTTC,CASSPTGVSEQYF
TRBV20-1,TRBD1,-,TRBJ1-4,TGCAGTGCTAGTTCGGCAGGGGGAAATGAAAAACTGTTTTTT,CSASSAGGNEKLFF
TRBV7-2,TRBD1,few,TRBJ2-7,TGTGCCAGCAGCCAACAGGGGAACGAGCAGTACTTC,CASSQQGNEQYF
TRBV20-1,-,few,TRBJ2-3,TGCAGTGCTAGGGGCAGGAGCCCCACAGATACGCAGTATTTT,CSARGRSPTDTQYF
TRBV9,-,few,TRBJ2-3,TGTGCCAGCAGCCGGGACGCTCAAGATACGCAGTATTTT,CASSRDAQDTQYF
TRBV28,TRBD1,-,TRBJ1-6,TGTGCCACCCAGGGGGAGTATAATTCACCCCTCCACTTT,CATQGEYNSPLHF
TRBV20-1,TRBD1,-,TRBJ1-4,TGCAGTGCTTCCGGGACAGGGGGCGTAAGGCGTGAAAAACTGTTTTTT,CSASGTGGVRREKLFF
TRBV3-1,-,-,TRBJ2-3,TGTGCCAGCAGTCCCTCGGAGCGTACGCAGTATTTT,CASSPSERTQYF
TRBV7-2,TRBD2,once,TRBJ2-7,TGTGCCAGCAGCTTAGGGGGGGGTCCCTTCGAGCAGTACTTC,CASSLGGGPFEQYF
TRBV5-1,-,few,TRBJ2-3,TGCGCCAGCAGCGCCGAGGGGGGGTTTACGCAGTATTTT,CASSAEGGFTQYF
TRBV20-1,TRBD2,few,TRBJ2-1,TGCAGTGCTAGGCCTCTAGCGGGAGGCCTCAATGAGCAGTTCTTC,CSARPLAGGLNEQFF
TRBV19,TRBD2,few,TRBJ2-2,TGTGCCAGTAGTACCTTTGGACTAGCGCCATTTTACACCGGGGAGCTGTTTTTT,CASSTFGLAPFYTGELFF
TRBV7-6,TRBD1,few,TRBJ2-1,TGTGCCAGCAGCGACGCGGGACAGGGGGGCTACAATGAGCAGTTCTTC,CASSDAGQGGYNEQFF
TRBV20-1,-,few,TRBJ2-4,TGCAGTGCTAGAGTTGGCGGGCGCCTGGCCAAAAACATTCAGTACTTC,CSARVGGRLAKNIQYF
TRBV5-6,-,-,TRBJ2-3,TGTGCCAGCAGCTCGAAAGATACGCAGTATTTT,CASSSKDTQYF
TRBV7-2,TRBD2,-,TRBJ2-3,TGTGCCAGCAGCCGACCGAGCGGGGGAGATACGCAGTATTTT,CASSRPSGGDTQYF
TRBV12-3/TRBV12-4,-,-,TRBJ2-1,TGTGCCAGCAGCCTAGGGCCGGGCCCCTACAATGAGCAGTTCTTC,CASSLGPGPYNEQFF
TRBV5-5,-,few,TRBJ2-2,TGTGCCAGCAGCTTGGAGGCGACTCCGAACACCGGGGAGCTGTTTTTT,CASSLEATPNTGELFF
TRBV6-4,TRBD2,few,TRBJ2-3,TGTGCCAGCAGTTCTAGCGGGAGGACAGATACGCAGTATTTT,CASSSSGRTDTQYF
TRBV2,-,few,TRBJ1-5,TGTGCCAGCAGTGAGCAGGGATGGGATCAGCCCCAGCATTTT,CASSEQGWDQPQHF
TRBV6-2/TRBV6-3,-,-,TRBJ1-1,TGTGCCAGCAGGATACGGGGTCGGGCGGCGAACACTGAAGCTTTCTTT,CASRIRGRAANTEAFF
TRBV20-1,TRBD2,-,TRBJ2-3,TGCAGTGCGCCACTAGCGGCATGGGGGGATACGCAGTATTTT,CSAPLAAWGDTQYF
TRBV4-2,TRBD1,few,TRBJ1-5,TGTGCCAGCAGCCAAGGACAGGGTGAGCAGCCCCAGCATTTT,CASSQGQGEQPQHF
TRBV7-9,-,-,TRBJ2-1,TGTGCCAGCAGCTTACTAGATGCCGCAGAGCAGTTCTTC,CASSLLDAAEQFF
TRBV6-1,TRBD2,-,TRBJ2-2,TGTGCCAGCAGAAGACCCGGGACTAGCAACACCGGGGAGCTGTTTTTT,CASRRPGTSNTGELFF
TRBV28,-,-,TRBJ2-4,TGTGCCAGCAGTGCCCAGACTAGGGGAAACATTCAGTACTTC,CASSAQTRGNIQYF
TRBV12-3/TRBV12-4,TRBD1,-,TRBJ2-1,TGTGCCAGCAGCCAGGACAGGGGGACCCTCAATGAGCAGTTCTTC,CASSQDRGTLNEQFF
TRBV20-1,-,few,TRBJ2-3,TGCAGTCCCGCGGACAGCCGCACAGATACGCAGTATTTT,CSPADSRTDTQYF
TRBV29-1,-,-,TRBJ2-3,TGCAGCGTTCTGGGGGACACATCTAGCACAGATACGCAGTATTTT,CSVLGDTSSTDTQYF
TRBV12-3/TRBV12-4,TRBD2,few,TRBJ2-3,TGTGCCAGCAATGTAGCGGGAGCCGGGCCAGATACGCAGTATTTT,CASNVAGAGPDTQYF
TRBV25-1,TRBD1,-,TRBJ1-4,TGTGCCAGCAGTCCGGGACAGCAACTGTTTTTT,CASSPGQQLFF
TRBV7-8,-,few,TRBJ2-1,TGTGCCAGCAGCCCCAGAACTCCGGGTGAGCAGTTCTTC,CASSPRTPGEQFF
TRBV18,-,-,TRBJ2-7,TGTGCCAGCTCACCAAGCCAGGGCCTAAACTACGAGCAGTACTTC,CASSPSQGLNYEQYF
TRBV6-5,TRBD1,-,TRBJ2-3,TGTGCCAGCAGTTCCGGGACAGGGGGATTTACGCAGTATTTT,CASSSGTGGFTQYF
TRBV20-1,-,many,TRBJ2-7,TGCAGTGCTAGGCAGCAGTCAAGAGGGGAGCAGTACTTC,CSARQQSRGEQYF
TRBV9,TRBD2,-,TRBJ2-1,TGTGCCAGCGGGGACTACCGCTTGAGGGAGCAGTTCTTC,CASGDYRLREQFF
TRBV3-1,-,-,TRBJ1-6,TGTGCCAGCAGCCAAGTGGGGGAGGATTCACCCCTCCACTTT,CASSQVGEDSPLHF
TRBV19,TRBD2,few,TRBJ2-1,TGTGCCAGTAGTTCCGGGACTAGCGGGAGGCGAAATGAGCAGTTCTTC,CASSSGTSGRRNEQFF
TRBV29-1,-,many,TRBJ2-5,TGCAGCGTTGTTTTTGTAGACTATCCAGAGACCCAGTACTTC,CSVVFVDYPETQYF
TRBV27,TRBD2,few,TRBJ2-7,TGTGCCAGCAGACAGACTAGCGGGGTCTCCTACGAGCAGTACTTC,CASRQTSGVSYEQYF
TRBV5-1,-,-,TRBJ2-1,TGCGCCAGCAGCTTGTATGCGCCGGGCGGGACTTCCTACAATGAGCAGTTCTTC,CASSLYAPGGTSYNEQFF
TRBV12-3/TRBV12-4,TRBD1,few,TRBJ2-2,TGTGCCAGCAGTTTCGGGACAGGGGGCAACACCGGGGAGCTGTTTTTT,CASSFGTGGNTGELFF
TRBV6-5,TRBD2,many,TRBJ2-3,TGTGCCAGCAGTTACCTATCCGGCGGGAGTCGTACAGATACGCAGTATTTT,CASSYLSGGSRTDTQYF
TRBV4-3,-,-,TRBJ2-5,TGCGCCAGCAGCCAAGGAGGAGGGTTAGGCCCTCAAGAGACCCAGTACTTC,CASSQGGGLGPQETQYF
TRBV2,-,-,TRBJ1-2,TGTGCCAGCACTGCAGAATATGGCTACACCTTC,CASTAEYGYTF
TRBV5-1,-,many,TRBJ1-5,TGCGCCAGCAGCCCGGACAGCCTGAATCAGCCCCAGCATTTT,CASSPDSLNQPQHF
TRBV19,TRBD2,-,TRBJ2-1,TGTGCCAGTACCTTCGGACTAGCGGGGGGTCCTAATAATGAGCAGTTCTTC,CASTFGLAGGPNNEQFF
TRBV20-1,-,many,TRBJ1-1,TGCAGTGCTAAAACTATAGACCATGAAGCTTTCTTT,CSAKTIDHEAFF
TRBV7-9,-,few,TRBJ2-1,TGTGCCAGCAGCTTAGGTGCTAGCCGACTCTACAATGAGCAGTTCTTC,CASSLGASRLYNEQFF
TRBV10-1,TRBD1,-,TRBJ2-1,TGCGCCAGCAGTGAGTCGGCAGGGGGCCTCTACAATGAGCAGTTCTTC,CASSESAGGLYNEQFF
TRBV20-1,-,-,TRBJ2-7,TGCAGTGCTCCCTCCGTCGGCCCCACCGACGAGCAGTACTTC,CSAPSVGPTDEQYF
TRBV12-3/TRBV12-4,-,few,TRBJ2-1,TGTGCCAGCAGTTTCTGGAGGAATGAGCAGTTCTTC,CASSFWRNEQFF
TRBV9,-,-,TRBJ2-2,TGTGCCAGCAGCCACGGGGGCCTACGCGGGGAGCTGTTTTTT,CASSHGGLRGELFF
TRBV18,-,-,TRBJ1-2,TGTGCCAGCTCACCACTTCCAGGGGCGGATGGTGGCTACACCTTC,CASSPLPGADGGYTF